The source of this TCR beta chain is a study of cytomegalovirus exposure and HLA in healthy donors (dated by TCRdb to about 2017). Background on the whole study: In an earlier analysis of under 750 of the donors, less than 350 Gb of sequence data and some 100 million unique TCR beta sequences from roughly 200 million T cells were reported. Among approximately 370 genotyped donors of the cohort, an average of roughly 230,000 unique TCR beta nucleotide sequences was sequenced per donor, of which about 20% were non-productive. Rather than using new phenotypic data, the later analysis identified candidate immune exposures from TCR beta sequences and from how often those sequences occurred across donors. The study was designed to test whether signatures of past pathogen exposure could be identified by cataloging public T cell receptors. A later analysis re-examined previously published TCR beta repertoires from just over 650 donors and added high-resolution HLA genotyping to investigate patterns of TCR occurrence. Of the roughly 400 genotyped donors, approximately 82% fell in the genetic ancestry cluster associated with self-reported Caucasian donors. Using immunosequencing, the study profiled T cell repertoires from approximately 700 subjects and related those repertoires to cytomegalovirus serostatus. All discovery cohort repertoires had been generated using a single sequencing platform. An early release that covered fewer than 750 HLA-typed donors contained about 290 gigabases of sequencing data and some 87 million unique TCR sequences. An earlier analysis of 587 of the donors used high-throughput TCR beta sequencing to judge whether each TCR beta V gene segment behaved as functional or pseudogenic. A later genetic analysis took genome-wide SNP genotypes for about three fifths of the roughly 700 donors and used that subset as a discovery cohort. Donor age, sex, ethnicity and CMV serostatus were compiled alongside the repertoire data. Several DR-DQ haplotypes were treated as single units for association and clustering because of strong linkage in the cohort. To predict cytomegalovirus infection status, the study brought together high-throughput TCR immunosequencing, statistical association of individual TCRs with disease status, and machine learning. Besides the first cohort of 666 subjects, a separate validation cohort made up of roughly 120 different subjects was used. Class I and class II HLA loci were covered by the typing at four-digit resolution. The number of typed donors differed by locus: roughly 629-640 for A, B, C, DRB1 and DQB1; some 500 for DQA1; 606 for DPA1; and roughly 450 for DPB1. Summary of the overall study and its limitations: Some IMGT-functional V segments, including TRBV6-2 and TRBV6-3, could not be told apart with the 87-base-pair reads, so those segments were excluded. Specific HLA alleles were associated with 16,951 TCR beta sequences at a false discovery rate of 0.05 in a later analysis. In both the original and validation cohorts, the classifier was reported to diagnose cytomegalovirus status with high specificity and sensitivity. Broadly in line with IMGT annotations, most TCR beta V segments showed up in productive rearrangements about 87% or about 30% of the time in an earlier analysis of approximately 600 of the donors. According to the authors, the approach could potentially be generalized to other disease states and immunological phenotypes. In a later genetic analysis, a missense DCLRE1C variant was associated with V-gene and J-gene trimming of TCR beta chains, and the association was replicated in an independent cohort. CMV serostatus was the only immune exposure information available for the cohort. When HLA alleles, especially DR and DQ, strongly co-occurred, attributing TCR associations to individual alleles was difficult. Roughly uniform sequencing depth across donors was assumed in presence/absence analyses, although this assumption may not hold. In a later analysis, HLA-associated TCR beta chains showed more clonal expansion and lower generation probabilities than non-associated chains that were equally common. According to a later analysis, most CMV-associated TCR beta chains appeared to be HLA-restricted, and the HLA associations seemed to be driven largely by CMV exposure. Several of the top co-occurrence clusters appeared to be linked to parvovirus B19, influenza, CMV and Epstein-Barr virus, according to a later analysis. Because some donors lacked HLA typing at each locus, the association tests relied only on the typed subset. A cluster of highly shared sequence variants was judged likely to be a technical artifact of the sequencing pipeline. In this cohort, only TCR beta chains were sequenced, and detectable features were limited by the absence of alpha or paired-chain data. Correlated functional status among segregating V segments might reflect linkage disequilibrium, but an unknown experimental factor could not be ruled out. According to a later analysis, TCR association rates differed among HLA loci, with DRB1 alleles showing the most associated TCRs and HLA-C alleles showing the fewest. Three of the identified cytomegalovirus-associated TCR beta chains were confirmed in vitro to be specific for cytomegalovirus antigens. Because counts were too low, some 17 rarely observed V segments, including chromosome 9 orphons, were left out of the earlier analysis of roughly 600 of the donors. Most TCR sequences were observed very rarely across donors, whereas some public TCRs were present in many individuals. A further reported finding was that TCR beta sequences accurately predicted the HLA-A and HLA-B alleles for most subjects in the first cohort. The study listed approximately 160 TCR beta chains as associated with cytomegalovirus. A later genetic analysis reported fewer N-insertions in productive TCRs among donors in an Asian-associated ancestry cluster than the roughly 690-donor mean.

From cysteine to phenylalanine, the CDR3 is 18 amino acids long. Kept here is only the CDR3 DNA, which spans 54 bases and is read in frame from base 1. The germline V gene sets CDR1 to SGHAT and CDR2 to FQNNGV. From V the trimming removes 1 base and from J it removes 5 bases, while the gene matches leave 17 bases of the junction unaccounted for. Note on this clone: Its recognized antigen is unknown. No much larger clone exists at a distance of one base, and base qualities are not known.

Library generation was performed with the immunoSEQ multiplex PCR assay. For the multiplex PCR, a mixture combining 60 forward primers for TCR Vbeta segments and 13 reverse primers for TCR Jbeta segments was used. Amplification of the CDR3 region of rearranged TCR beta genes was performed with a multiplex PCR assay on genomic DNA. Amplified TCR beta libraries were sequenced as 87-base-pair reads on the Illumina HiSeq System. From the authors' description of their analysis: A later analysis counted approximately 74 million unique TCR beta chains across the 650 to 800 repertoires, and 10 million to 12 million of these chains were shared by at least two donors. Raw reads were error-corrected and collapsed into unique sequences with a nearest-neighbor algorithm that merged closely related sequences to remove PCR and sequencing errors. To assign V, D and J gene segments, CDR3 sequences were aligned to IMGT reference sequences. For a sequence to be retained, a match of at least six nucleotides was required to both a V gene segment and a J gene segment. A rearrangement was called productive if the CDR3 had no stop codons and remained in frame with V and J, and every other rearrangement was called non-productive. Following IMGT convention, CDR3 was defined as the stretch from the second conserved V-encoded cysteine to the conserved J-encoded phenylalanine. The earlier analysis of about 570 of the donors excluded any sequence lacking an unambiguous match to a single V gene segment. In an earlier analysis of several hundred of the donors, V segments were called functional above 56.7% productive rearrangements and were called segregating when the between-donor standard deviation exceeded 5%. A statistical classification framework was built to diagnose cytomegalovirus status from the catalog of TCR beta chain sequences. A later analysis assigned V and J genes by comparing TCR nucleotide sequences with IMGT/GENE-DB human TR gene sequences. In a later analysis, CDR3 sequences and most-parsimonious VDJ recombination scenarios were assigned using the TCRdist pipeline. In a later analysis, each TCR beta chain was defined by its CDR3 amino acid sequence together with its V-gene family, and reads lacking a unique V-gene family were excluded. As a way to deal with suspected cross-contamination and a sequencing artifact, a later analysis dropped over 550 nucleotide sequences that were highly shared and had low generation probability. For each public chain, a later analysis derived a clonal expansion index from normalized ranks of inferred template counts within each repertoire. In a later analysis, generation probabilities were computed using a VDJ recombination model fitted to out-of-frame rearrangements, and the results were checked against IGoR. Hypergeometric tests were used in a later analysis to score TCR-TCR, TCR-HLA and TCR-CMV co-occurrence, with a repertoire-size bias correction applied to the TCR pairs. In a later analysis, false discovery rates were estimated by permuting HLA or CMV assignments 20 times. A later analysis grouped co-occurring TCRs with DBSCAN, adding TCRdist sequence similarity when clustering within HLA-allele-positive subsets. Co-occurrence clustering excluded repertoires with fewer than 30,000 or more than 120,000 public chains, plus five with anomalous nucleotide sharing. The source is immuneACCESS, and TCRdb retained only in-frame sequences with V and J called. Part of the clones is not carried over; for the studies checked, unresolved V genes explain less than half of this, and the remainder is unexplained. D and trimming come from the DNA, and the V and J calls and clone size come from that table. This sample has about 130,000 clones in its table, and roughly 83% of those were observed once. In total, the top ten clones hold more than 1.5% of the sample.

The cohort was made up of under 800 healthy bone marrow donors. At the time of sampling, all cohort members were nominally healthy, though unrecorded immune exposures were likely present. The donor was CMV seronegative and was included in the group of around 320 seronegative cohort members. A peripheral blood sample was collected from each donor, and TCR beta sequencing was performed on peripheral blood mononuclear cells. Genomic DNA was extracted from the blood cell samples with the Qiagen DNeasy Blood Extraction Kit. This sequence uses TRBV11-2 and TRBJ2-7; 7 junctional bases match TRBD2. The TCR was taken from a man between 18 and 35 years old in good health and CMV-seronegative. Sequenced sample: PBMCs. For the CDR3, the sequence is CASSLVGGSGRVGDEQYF. The base sequence is TGTGCCAGCAGCTTAGTGGGGGGTAGCGGGCGGGTTGGGGACGAGCAGTACTTC.